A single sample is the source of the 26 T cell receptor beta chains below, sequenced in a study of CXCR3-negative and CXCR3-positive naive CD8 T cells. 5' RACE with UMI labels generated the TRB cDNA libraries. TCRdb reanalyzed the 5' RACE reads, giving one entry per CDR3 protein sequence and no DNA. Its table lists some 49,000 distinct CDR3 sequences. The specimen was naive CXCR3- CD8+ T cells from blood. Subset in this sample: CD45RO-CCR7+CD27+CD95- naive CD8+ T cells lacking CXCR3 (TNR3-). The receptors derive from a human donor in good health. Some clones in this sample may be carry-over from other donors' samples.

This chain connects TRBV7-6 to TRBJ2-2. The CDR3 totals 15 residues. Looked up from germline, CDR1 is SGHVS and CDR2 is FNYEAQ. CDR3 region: CASSLGWGSTGELFF.

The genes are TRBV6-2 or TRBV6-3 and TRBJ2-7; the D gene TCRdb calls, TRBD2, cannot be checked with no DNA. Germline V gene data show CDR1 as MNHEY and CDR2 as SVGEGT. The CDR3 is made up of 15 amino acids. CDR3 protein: CASSYSERILYEQYF.

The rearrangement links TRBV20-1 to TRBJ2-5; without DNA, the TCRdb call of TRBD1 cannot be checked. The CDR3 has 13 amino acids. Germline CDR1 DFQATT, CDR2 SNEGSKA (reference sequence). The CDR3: CSAWGLGQETQYF.

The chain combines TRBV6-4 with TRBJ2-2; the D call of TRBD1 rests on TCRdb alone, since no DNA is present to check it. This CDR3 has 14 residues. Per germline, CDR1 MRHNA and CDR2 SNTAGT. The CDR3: CASSETGGAGELFF.

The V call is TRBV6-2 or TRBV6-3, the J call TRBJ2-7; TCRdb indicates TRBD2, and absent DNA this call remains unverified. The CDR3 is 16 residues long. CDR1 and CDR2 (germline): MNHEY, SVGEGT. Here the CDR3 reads CASSYPREGPVLEQYF.

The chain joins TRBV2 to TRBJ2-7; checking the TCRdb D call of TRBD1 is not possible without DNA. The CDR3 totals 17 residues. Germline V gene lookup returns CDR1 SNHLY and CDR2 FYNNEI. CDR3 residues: CASSDPRGGDSPYEQYF.

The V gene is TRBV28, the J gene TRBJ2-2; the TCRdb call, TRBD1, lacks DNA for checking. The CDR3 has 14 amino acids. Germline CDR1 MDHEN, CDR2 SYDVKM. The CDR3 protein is CASRSIRGIGELFF. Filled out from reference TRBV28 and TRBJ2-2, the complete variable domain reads DVKVTQSSRYLVKRTGEKVFLECVQDMDHENMFWYRQDPGLGLRLIYFSYDVKMKEKGDIPEGYSVSREKKERFSLILESASTNQTSMYLCASRSIRGIGELFFGEGSRLTVL.

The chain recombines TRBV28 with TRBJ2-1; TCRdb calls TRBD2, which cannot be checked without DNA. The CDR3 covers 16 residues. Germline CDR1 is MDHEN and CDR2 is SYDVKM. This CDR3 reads CASSPRILAGYNEQFF.

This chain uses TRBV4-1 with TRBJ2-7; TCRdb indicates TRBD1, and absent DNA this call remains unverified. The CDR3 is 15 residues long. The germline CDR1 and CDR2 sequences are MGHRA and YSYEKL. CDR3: CASSQGRDGSYEQYF.

CDR3: CASSLIAGGRAGFF. The V and J genes are TRBV7-8 and TRBJ2-1; the TCRdb call, TRBD2, lacks DNA for checking. The germline gives CDR1 SGHVS, CDR2 FQNEAQ. The CDR3 covers 14 residues.

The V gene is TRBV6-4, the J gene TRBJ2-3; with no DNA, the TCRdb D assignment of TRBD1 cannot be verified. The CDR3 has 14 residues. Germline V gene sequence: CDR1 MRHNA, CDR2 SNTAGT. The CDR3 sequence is CASSDGGSTDTQYF.

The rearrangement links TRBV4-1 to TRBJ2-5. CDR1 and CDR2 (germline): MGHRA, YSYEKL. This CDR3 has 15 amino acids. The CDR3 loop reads CASSQEGSMAETQYF.

The CDR3 reads CSAHREVSSLSYNEQFF. The chain couples TRBV20-1 to TRBJ2-1; TCRdb's D gene call, TRBD1, goes unchecked for lack of DNA. Germline V gives CDR1 DFQATT, CDR2 SNEGSKA (reference sequence). The CDR3 extends over 17 amino acids.

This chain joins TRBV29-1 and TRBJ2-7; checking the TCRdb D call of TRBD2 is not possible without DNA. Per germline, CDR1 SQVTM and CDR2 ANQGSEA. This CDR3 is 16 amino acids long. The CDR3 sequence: CSVAGTSGYEGYEQYF.

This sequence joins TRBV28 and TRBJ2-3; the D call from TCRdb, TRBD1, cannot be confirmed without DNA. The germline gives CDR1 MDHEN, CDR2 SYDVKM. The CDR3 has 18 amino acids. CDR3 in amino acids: CASSLFRGGEPSTDTQYF.

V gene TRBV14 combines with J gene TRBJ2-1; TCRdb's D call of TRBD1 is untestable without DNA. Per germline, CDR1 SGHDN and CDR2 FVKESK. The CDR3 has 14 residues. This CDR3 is CASSQERTGDEQFF.

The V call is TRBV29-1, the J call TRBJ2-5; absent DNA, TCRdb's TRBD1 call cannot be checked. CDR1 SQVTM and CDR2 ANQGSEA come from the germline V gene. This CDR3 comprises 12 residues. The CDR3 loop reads CSVVPGGETQYF. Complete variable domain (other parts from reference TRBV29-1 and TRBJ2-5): SAVISQKPSRDICQRGTSLTIQCQVDSQVTMMFWYRQQPGQSLTLIATANQGSEATYESGFVIDKFPISRPNLTFSTLTVSNMSPEDSSIYLCSVVPGGETQYFGPGTRLLVL.

CDR3 sequence: CSVEELGGVTLETQYF. The chain carries TRBV29-1 and TRBJ2-5; TCRdb picks TRBD1, but there is no DNA to check that call. The germline V gene has CDR1 SQVTM and CDR2 ANQGSEA. This CDR3 has 16 residues.

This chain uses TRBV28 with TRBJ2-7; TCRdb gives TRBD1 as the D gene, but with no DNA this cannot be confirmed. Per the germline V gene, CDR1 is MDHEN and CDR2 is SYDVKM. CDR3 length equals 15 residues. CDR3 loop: CASSRLPGQGYEQYF.

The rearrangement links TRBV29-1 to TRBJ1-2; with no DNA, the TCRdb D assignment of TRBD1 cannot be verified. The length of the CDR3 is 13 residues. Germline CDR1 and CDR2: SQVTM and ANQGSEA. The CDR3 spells CSANPGQNYGYTF.

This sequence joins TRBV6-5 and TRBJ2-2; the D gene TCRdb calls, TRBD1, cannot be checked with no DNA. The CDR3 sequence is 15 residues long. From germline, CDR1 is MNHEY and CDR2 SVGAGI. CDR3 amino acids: CASSQPRTGGGELFF.

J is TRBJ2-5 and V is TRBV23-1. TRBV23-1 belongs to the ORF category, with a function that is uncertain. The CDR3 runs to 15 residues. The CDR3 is CASSQSEADEETQYF.

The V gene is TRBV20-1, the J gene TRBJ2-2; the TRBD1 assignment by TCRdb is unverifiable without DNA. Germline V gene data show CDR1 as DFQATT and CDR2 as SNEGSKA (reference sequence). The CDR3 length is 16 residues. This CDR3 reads CSARDEWDTTTGELFF.

The CDR3 reads CASSYGAGGRGEQFF. The rearrangement joins TRBV6-5 to TRBJ2-1; as DNA is missing, the TRBD1 call by TCRdb cannot be tested. The germline gives CDR1 MNHEY, CDR2 SVGAGI. The CDR3 is 15 amino acids.

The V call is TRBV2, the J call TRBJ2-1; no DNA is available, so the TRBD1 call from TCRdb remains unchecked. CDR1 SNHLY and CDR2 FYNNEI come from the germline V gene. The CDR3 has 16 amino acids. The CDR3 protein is CASTGNSPPSYNEQFF.

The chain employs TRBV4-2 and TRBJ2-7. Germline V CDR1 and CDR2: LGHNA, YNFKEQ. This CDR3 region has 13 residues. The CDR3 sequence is CASSQERFYEQYF.